Listed here are 24 T cell receptor beta chains from one sample, sequenced in a study of T-cell reconstitution after alpha-beta-depleted transplantation in children. Unique molecular identifiers tagged the TCRbeta library. TCRdb independently ran MiXCR on the PCR reads; one entry per CDR3 protein. This table has a few hundred thousand distinct CDR3 sequences, roughly 10% appearing once. Specimen: PBMCs from the stem cell graft donor, collected from the stem cell graft. The source is a human donor who donated a stem cell graft to a child with acute myeloid leukemia.

This clonotype was seen at least ten times. The chain joins TRBV7-2 to TRBJ2-7; 13 bases align to TRBD2. The CDR3 length is 16 residues. J lost 2 bases, V lost 1 base, and 2 bases had no gene match. The germline gives CDR1 SGHTA, CDR2 FQGNSA. The CDR3 protein is CASSLEGTSGAYEQYF. CDR3 in DNA: TGTGCCAGCAGCTTAGAAGGGACTAGCGGGGCCTACGAGCAGTACTTC.

The chain combines TRBV12-3 or TRBV12-4 with TRBJ2-2; D is undetermined. Trimming took off 6 bases at V and 4 bases at J, with 12 bases between the two ends. This CDR3 has 14 amino acids. The CDR3 reads CASRRHSSTGELFF. As DNA, the CDR3 is TGTGCCAGCAGAAGACATTCTTCCACCGGGGAGCTGTTTTTT.

This clonotype was observed at least ten times. The rearrangement links TRBV7-9 to TRBJ1-5; D unclear. Germline V gene sequence: CDR1 SEHNR, CDR2 FQNEAQ (reference sequence). V dropped 5 bases and J dropped 0 bases, with 5 bases sitting between them. The CDR3 is 13 amino acids. Here the CDR3 DNA reads TGTGCCAGCAGCGCTAATAGCAATCAGCCCCAGCATTTT. Its translation is CASSANSNQPQHF.

This clonotype turned up a few times. V usage is TRBV5-1 and J usage is TRBJ1-1; the D is unclear. Germline lookup yields CDR1 SGHRS and CDR2 YFSETQ. Deletions cut 2 bases from V and 4 bases from J, with 9 bases between. This CDR3 comprises 13 residues. The CDR3 is CASSFERSTEAFF. The DNA of the CDR3 is TGCGCCAGCAGCTTCGAAAGGAGCACTGAAGCTTTCTTT.

This chain uses TRBV10-3 with TRBJ2-1; 7 bases line up with TRBD1. The CDR3 is made up of 14 amino acids. The trim removed 4 bases at V and 8 bases at J, leaving 8 bases unmatched. Germline loops: CDR1 ENHRY, CDR2 SYGVKD. The CDR3 nucleotides read TGTGCCATCAGTGGGGACAGTTTCAGGGATGAGCAGTTCTTC. It translates to CAISGDSFRDEQFF.

This clonotype was seen a handful of times. CDR3 DNA sequence: TGTGCCAGATTCCGACATCACACAGATACGCAGTATTTT. This encodes CARFRHHTDTQYF. This chain joins TRBV21-1 and TRBJ2-3. TRBV21-1 is deemed a pseudogene. CDR3 length: 13 amino acids.

This chain connects TRBV11-2 to TRBJ2-1; 9 nucleotides line up with TRBD2. The CDR3 is 14 amino acids. V gave up 3 bases and J gave up 7 bases; unmatched junction bases: 4. Germline CDR1 reads SGHAT; CDR2 reads FQNNGV. This chain's CDR3 is CASSFGLAKNEQFF. The CDR3 DNA sequence: TGTGCCAGCAGCTTCGGACTAGCGAAGAATGAGCAGTTCTTC.

The chain carries TRBV11-2 and TRBJ2-5; TRBD2 agrees at 7 bases. After removal of 3 bases from V and 1 base from J, the junction contained 5 bases not matched to a gene. Germline assignment: CDR1 SGHAT and CDR2 FQNNGV. This CDR3 is built from 15 residues. CDR3 residues: CASSFRLAAQETQYF. CDR3 nucleotides: TGTGCCAGCAGCTTCCGCCTAGCGGCCCAAGAGACCCAGTACTTC.

A few counts support this clonotype. The gene calls are TRBV7-2 and TRBJ2-7, with 7 bases fitting TRBD1. The CDR3 consists of 15 residues. Germline assignment: CDR1 SGHTA and CDR2 FQGNSA. V lost 2 bases and J lost 3; bases outside the gene matches: 7. CDR3 bases: TGTGCCAGCAGCTTATCCCGGGACAGTCACTACGAGCAGTACTTC. This codes for CASSLSRDSHYEQYF.

This chain joins TRBV1 and TRBJ1-2. TRBV1 is a documented pseudogene. The CDR3 contains 12 residues. The CDR3 spells CTSSPGEEGYTF. The CDR3 nucleotides read TGCACCAGCAGCCCAGGGGAGGAGGGCTACACCTTC.

This clonotype was detected ten times or more. The chain combines TRBV4-1 with TRBJ2-2; D might be TRBD1 (5 bases). The CDR3 runs 15 residues. The germline V gene encodes CDR1 MGHRA and CDR2 YSYEKL. V shed 0 bases and J shed 3 bases, with 8 bases lying between them. CDR3 in DNA: TGCGCCAGCAGCCAAGAAGGGGTACACACCGGGGAGCTGTTTTTT. The encoded protein is CASSQEGVHTGELFF.

V gene TRBV5-5 combines with J gene TRBJ2-3; a weak D match, TRBD2 (5 bases). Germline assignment: CDR1 SGHKS and CDR2 YYEKEE (reference sequence). V was pared by 4 bases and J by 2 bases, with 14 bases between. The CDR3 runs 15 residues. DNA of the CDR3: TGTGCCAGCAGCCACGGACGGGGATCCACAGATACGCAGTATTTT. Residues: CASSHGRGSTDTQYF.

Here the CDR3 DNA reads TGTGCCAGCAAGAGTGGACAGGGGCCTTACGAGCAGTACTTC. Protein: CASKSGQGPYEQYF. The chain uses TRBV7-2 and TRBJ2-7, with 9 bases that match TRBD1. The CDR3 totals 14 residues. V lost 7 bases, J lost 4 bases, and 8 bases stayed unmatched. CDR1 SGHTA and CDR2 FQGNSA come from the germline V gene.

This clonotype was seen only a few times. The V and J genes are TRBV3-1 and TRBJ2-7, with TRBD1 matching over 8 bases. The CDR3 consists of 15 residues. V shed 1 base and J 7 bases; nucleotides not matched to a gene: 9. Germline CDR1 reads LGHDT; CDR2 reads YNNKEL (reference sequence). CDR3 protein: CASSQGGRGREEQYV. The CDR3, as DNA: TGTGCCAGCAGCCAAGGAGGCAGGGGGCGAGAGGAGCAGTACGTC.

The chain combines TRBV29-1 with TRBJ2-3, with D hard to call. Trimming took off 0 bases at V and 14 bases at J, with 15 bases between the two ends. This CDR3 comprises 12 residues. CDR1 SQVTM and CDR2 ANQGSEA come from the germline V gene. CDR3 DNA: TGCAGCGTTGAAGATTTTCAGTCTAGTTGGTATTTT. Its translation is CSVEDFQSSWYF.

This clonotype was observed a few times. This sequence joins TRBV27 and TRBJ2-1, with 8 nucleotides matching TRBD2. J lost 2 bases, V lost 2 bases, and 5 bases had no gene match. This CDR3 region has 16 residues. In germline, CDR1 is MNHEY, CDR2 SMNVEV (reference sequence). This CDR3 reads CASSLGASGPYNEQFF. The DNA for the CDR3 is TGTGCCAGCAGTTTAGGGGCTAGCGGGCCCTACAATGAGCAGTTCTTC.

This sequence joins TRBV4-1 and TRBJ2-2; perhaps TRBD2 as D (6 bases). V lost 0 bases and J 4 bases, leaving 15 bases between the germline ends. CDR3 length equals 17 residues. CDR1 is MGHRA and CDR2 is YSYEKL in the germline V gene. The CDR3 DNA reads as TGCGCCAGCAGCCAAGAGGCGTTACTAGCAGGCACCGGGGAGCTGTTTTTT. Protein: CASSQEALLAGTGELFF.

This clonotype was recorded at least ten times. The chain employs TRBV20-1 and TRBJ2-1; weak D call: TRBD2 (5 bases). Between the trimmed V and J ends, which lost 1 base and 4 bases, there was a span of 5 bases. Looked up from germline, CDR1 is DFQATT and CDR2 is SNEGSKA (reference sequence). The CDR3 extends over 12 amino acids. The CDR3 DNA sequence: TGCAGTGCTAGAGGGACTTACAATGAGCAGTTCTTC. It codes for CSARGTYNEQFF.

This clonotype has only a few counts. The J gene is TRBJ2-2, the V gene TRBV5-6; either TRBD1 or TRBD2 may supply D (5 bases each). The CDR3 is 16 residues long. V lost 4 bases and J 11 bases, leaving 24 bases between the germline ends. Germline-derived CDR1 and CDR2 are SGHDT and YYEEEE. In nucleotides, the CDR3 is TGTGCCAGCAGCATTGACCGGGACCGGCGGACGGTAGAGCTGTTTTTT. This translates into CASSIDRDRRTVELFF.

This rearrangement joins TRBV5-1 to TRBJ1-2; D possibly corresponds to TRBD1 (6 bases). The CDR3 is made up of 14 amino acids. Germline V gene data show CDR1 as SGHRS and CDR2 as YFSETQ. The V end was cut by 3 bases, the J end by 4 bases, with 13 bases between. This CDR3 is CASSSTGNGYGYTF. CDR3 bases: TGCGCCAGCAGCTCTACAGGGAACGGCTATGGCTACACCTTC.

This clonotype was counted only a few times. This chain links TRBV7-9 with TRBJ2-7; 9 bases align to TRBD2. Germline lookup yields CDR1 SEHNR and CDR2 FQNEAQ (reference sequence). The CDR3 contains 14 residues. V shed 5 bases and J 3 bases; nucleotides not matched to a gene: 5. CDR3 DNA: TGTGCCAGCAGCCCCGGACTAGCGCACTACGAGCAGTACTTC. Amino acid sequence: CASSPGLAHYEQYF.

This clonotype has more than one count but fewer than ten. The V and J genes are TRBV7-9 and TRBJ2-7, with TRBD1 matching over 11 bases. The V gene end was trimmed by 7 bases and the J gene end by 5 bases; junction bases not matched to a gene: 7. Per germline, CDR1 SEHNR and CDR2 FQNEAQ (reference sequence). This CDR3 is 14 amino acids long. As DNA, the CDR3 is TGTGCCAGCAACCCCGGGACAGGGGGGAACGAGCAGTACTTC. Protein: CASNPGTGGNEQYF. Drawing the rest from reference TRBV7-9 and TRBJ2-7, the complete variable domain is DTGVSQNPRHKITKRGQNVTFRCDPISEHNRLYWYRQTLGQGPEFLTYFQNEAQLEKSRLLSDRFSAERPKGSFSTLEIQRTEQGDSAMYLCASNPGTGGNEQYFGPGTRLTVT.

This clonotype was seen a few times. The chain recombines TRBV28 with TRBJ1-3, with a tentative D call TRBD1 (5 bases). V dropped 8 bases and J dropped 0 bases, with 8 bases sitting between them. Germline V lookup: CDR1 MDHEN, CDR2 SYDVKM. The CDR3 extends over 13 amino acids. CDR3 sequence: CASGAYSGNTIYF. For the CDR3, the DNA is TGTGCCAGCGGGGCCTACTCTGGAAACACCATATATTTT.

This clonotype was counted a few times. The gene calls are TRBV12-3 or TRBV12-4 and TRBJ2-2, with unresolved D. Trimming left V 3 bases short and J 4 bases short, with 9 bases between. This CDR3 spans 14 amino acids. This CDR3 is CASSFERFTGELFF. Written as DNA, the CDR3 is TGTGCCAGCAGTTTCGAACGGTTCACCGGGGAGCTGTTTTTT.